This entry lists 13 T cell receptor beta chains sequenced from one sample in a study of PD-1 blockade in classical Hodgkin lymphoma. Specified time point: cycle 4 day 1 (C4D1), after about 6 weeks of nivolumab. Brentuximab vedotin exposure varied, and every patient relapsed after autologous stem cell transplantation. Libraries were prepared by immunoSEQ multiplex PCR; TCRdb keeps only in-frame clonotypes and omits some of them. The repertoire holds around 57,000 clones, with approximately 89% as singletons. The sequenced sample was peripheral blood mononuclear cells (PBMCs), obtained before the fourth cycle of nivolumab. The receptor source for this set is a human donor with classical Hodgkin lymphoma.

The chain couples TRBV5-1 to TRBJ2-1; 13 nucleotides match TRBD2. Germline assignment: CDR1 SGHRS and CDR2 YFSETQ. V shed 4 bases and J 4 bases; nucleotides not matched to a gene: 5. This CDR3 is built from 16 residues. The CDR3 nucleotides read TGCGCCAGCAGCCCAGGACTAGCGGGGGATTACAATGAGCAGTTCTTC. This sequence encodes CASSPGLAGDYNEQFF.

The chain is built from TRBV7-2 and TRBJ1-5; TRBD1 agrees at 8 bases. The CDR3 is 18 amino acids. V gave up 5 bases and J gave up 0 bases; unmatched junction bases: 12. Germline CDR1 SGHTA, CDR2 FQGNSA. In nucleotides, the CDR3 is TGTGCCAGCAGCCGGGTGCCGACAGGGGCGGGTAGCAATCAGCCCCAGCATTTT. Amino acids: CASSRVPTGAGSNQPQHF.

The rearrangement uses TRBV23-1 and TRBJ2-7; D perhaps matches TRBD1 (5 bases). TRBV23-1 belongs to the ORF category, with a function that is uncertain. The CDR3 is 14 residues long. V was trimmed by 2 bases and J by 1 base, leaving 9 bases between them. CDR3 region: CASSQRPGSYEQYF. CDR3 DNA sequence: TGCGCCAGCAGTCAAAGACCAGGGTCCTACGAGCAGTACTTC.

In its sample, this clone is medium-sized (0.01 to 0.1%). V is TRBV5-5 and J is TRBJ1-1; no clear D. Trimming removed 5 bases from V and 0 bases from J, with 8 bases in between. From germline, CDR1 is SGHKS and CDR2 YYEKEE (reference sequence). The CDR3 has 13 amino acids. The CDR3 bases are TGTGCCAGCAGGCTGGACCTGAACACTGAAGCTTTCTTT. Its protein is CASRLDLNTEAFF.

The chain recombines TRBV10-2 with TRBJ2-7; 11 bases match TRBD2. The CDR3 is made up of 14 amino acids. V lost 7 bases to trimming and J lost 2 bases; unmatched junction nucleotides: 4. Germline-derived CDR1 and CDR2 are WSHSY and SAAADI. The CDR3 DNA reads TGCGCCAGCAACGGACTAGCGGGCGCCTACGAGCAGTACTTC. Translation gives CASNGLAGAYEQYF.

This clone has a single count. The J gene is TRBJ2-5, the V gene TRBV4-2, with D perhaps TRBD2 (6 bases). Germline V gives CDR1 LGHNA, CDR2 YNFKEQ. This CDR3 region has 14 residues. Trimming stripped 4 bases from V and 2 bases from J, with 11 bases between. CDR3 region: CASSLGTLQETQYF. The CDR3 region has the DNA TGTGCCAGCAGCCTAGGGACTTTACAAGAGACCCAGTACTTC.

The CDR3 nucleotides are TGTGCCACCTCTGAGAGCTCTGGAAACACCATATATTTT. Residues: CATSESSGNTIYF. The chain employs TRBV10-3 and TRBJ1-3; D gene uncertain. In germline, CDR1 is ENHRY, CDR2 SYGVKD. There are 13 residues in the CDR3. V was pared by 10 bases and J by 0 bases, with 10 bases between.

V gene TRBV9 combines with J gene TRBJ2-1; D not certain. Germline V gene data show CDR1 as SGDLS and CDR2 as YYNGEE. The CDR3 sequence is 12 residues long. The ends were cut back, 0 bases at V and 3 bases at J, with 1 base in the middle. In DNA, the CDR3 is TGTGCCAGCAGCGTAGGCTACAATGAGCAGTTCTTC. It is translated as CASSVGYNEQFF.

The CDR3 is CASSLSPGVNYGYTF. In DNA, the CDR3 is TGTGCCAGCAGTTTATCTCCAGGGGTGAACTATGGCTACACCTTC. This rearrangement joins TRBV6-1 to TRBJ1-2; D is perhaps TRBD1 (6 bases). With 5 bases removed from V and 2 bases from J, the gap between germline ends came to 15 bases. Germline assignment: CDR1 MNHNS and CDR2 SASEGT. This CDR3 region has 15 residues.

The chain employs TRBV28 and TRBJ2-3; D is ambiguous. The CDR3 is 15 residues long. V was trimmed by 1 base and J by 1 base, leaving 9 bases between them. CDR1 is MDHEN, CDR2 SYDVKM, per germline. The CDR3 is CASSLSPDRTDTQYF. CDR3 DNA: TGTGCCAGCAGTTTATCCCCTGACCGCACAGATACGCAGTATTTT.

The chain is built from TRBV6-5 and TRBJ2-5; possibly TRBD1 for D (6 bases). V lost 0 bases to trimming and J lost 3 bases, with 11 bases between them. Per the germline V gene, CDR1 is MNHEY and CDR2 is SVGAGI. This CDR3 is built from 15 residues. The CDR3 sequence is CASSYSKDSKETQYF. CDR3 in DNA: TGTGCCAGCAGTTACTCGAAGGACAGCAAAGAGACCCAGTACTTC.

The chain couples TRBV28 to TRBJ1-2; D is unclear. Trimming removed 4 bases at V and 2 bases at J, with 20 bases between. CDR3 size: 17 residues. Germline assignment: CDR1 MDHEN and CDR2 SYDVKM. In nucleotides, the CDR3 is TGTGCCAGCAGTTCCTCTGGGCTGGGGAGCCTCAACTATGGCTACACCTTC. It codes for CASSSSGLGSLNYGYTF.

In nucleotides, the CDR3 is TGCGCCAGTGGGGGAGGGACTGAAGCTTTCTTT. It is translated as CASGGGTEAFF. V usage is TRBV23-1 and J usage is TRBJ1-1, with D tentatively TRBD1 (5 bases). TRBV23-1 is an open reading frame whose function is uncertain. CDR3 size: 11 residues. Trimming shortened V by 9 bases and J by 5 bases, and 10 bases separated the two germline ends.